This TCR beta chain was captured by sequencing in a study of identical twins. Concerning this clonotype itself: The antigen remains undetermined.

TCRdb re-called the 5' RACE reads with MiXCR, one entry per CDR3 protein. Here the sample spans 300,000 to 400,000 distinct CDR3 sequences, about 12% being singletons. This CDR3 region has 15 residues. Germline V gene lookup returns CDR1 MNHEY and CDR2 SVGAGI. V trimming: 4 bases; J trimming: 8 bases; junction bases outside the gene matches: 7. Whole-study results and caveats: Compared with models, monozygotic twins showed more out-of-frame TCR alpha sharing. Abundant beta clonotypes from cord blood bore fewer insertions; memory repertoires lacked this pattern. In beta out-of-frame sequences, the excess sharing between twins was weaker.

Separately, the same data were catalogued under a study of yellow fever vaccine responses in identical twins.

This chain links TRBV6-5 with TRBJ2-1; 11 positions agree with TRBD2. The receptor was isolated from a woman aged 18-29 years in good health. Sequencing was carried out using CD8+ T cells sorted from blood. The chain's CDR3 is CASSFSGGARDEQFF. For the CDR3, the DNA is TGTGCCAGCAGTTTTAGCGGGGGGGCACGGGATGAGCAGTTCTTC.